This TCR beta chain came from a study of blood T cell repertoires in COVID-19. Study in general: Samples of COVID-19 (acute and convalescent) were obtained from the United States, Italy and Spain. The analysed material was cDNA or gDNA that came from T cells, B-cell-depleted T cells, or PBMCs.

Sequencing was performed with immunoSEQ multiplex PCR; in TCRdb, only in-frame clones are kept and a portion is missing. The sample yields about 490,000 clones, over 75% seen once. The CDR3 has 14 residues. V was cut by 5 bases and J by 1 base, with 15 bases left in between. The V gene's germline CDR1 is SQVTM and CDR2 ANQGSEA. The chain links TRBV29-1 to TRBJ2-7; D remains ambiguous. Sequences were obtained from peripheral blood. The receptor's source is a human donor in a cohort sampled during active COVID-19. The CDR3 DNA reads TGCAGCGTTCGAAGAGACACCGCTTCCTACGAGCAGTACTTC. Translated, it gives CSVRRDTASYEQYF.